The text below deals with one T cell receptor (beta chain). Its antigen is still unknown. The data were obtained in a study of cytomegalovirus exposure and HLA in healthy donors. Study details: Of roughly 400 genotyped donors, roughly 81% grouped in the Caucasian-associated ancestry cluster.

CDR1 is SGHTA and CDR2 is FQGNSA in the germline V gene. The CDR3 sequence is 14 residues long. Germline trimming cut 0 bases from V and 3 bases from J; bases unmatched to any gene: 1. Study-wide points: Upon later analysis, HLA-associated TCR beta chains proved more clonally expanded than other, equally common chains. Analysis performed later found under 20,000 TCR beta sequences associated with HLA alleles at 0.05 false discovery rate.

PCR involved 60 Vbeta and 13 Jbeta primers. Libraries were prepared by immunoSEQ multiplex PCR; TCRdb keeps only in-frame clonotypes and omits some of them. The sample consists of roughly 280,000 clones, approximately 70% of them appearing once. The source is a female donor in good health and CMV-seronegative. Specimen: PBMCs. This sequence joins TRBV7-2 and TRBJ2-7, with TRBD1 matching over 8 bases. CDR3 DNA: TGTGCCAGCAGCTTAGCGGGGACAGGCTACGAGCAGTACTTC. Its protein is CASSLAGTGYEQYF. Together with reference TRBV7-2 and TRBJ2-7, the CDR3 gives the full variable domain: GAGVSQSPSNKVTEKGKDVELRCDPISGHTALYWYRQSLGQGLEFLIYFQGNSAPDKSGLPSDRFSAERTGGSVSTLTIQRTQQEDSAVYLCASSLAGTGYEQYFGPGTRLTVT.